This T cell receptor (beta chain) was observed in a study of CD8+ T cells in alopecia areata. In each case, RNA was isolated and then reverse transcribed into cDNA as the sequencing template. Sequenced by immunoSEQ multiplex PCR; TCRdb stores in-frame clones only, minus some. The repertoire holds 150,000 to 200,000 clones, 60% seen once, with 12% to 15% in the top ten. This clone was detected once. V lost 0 bases, J lost 0 bases, and 12 bases stayed unmatched. The V gene's germline CDR1 is MGHRA and CDR2 YSYEKL. The CDR3 runs 19 residues. Treatment specified: oral pan-JAK inhibitor, 5-10 mg twice daily.

The starting material was CD4+ T cells sorted from blood, obtained at week 24, from a patient treated with tofacitinib. The rearrangement joins TRBV4-1 to TRBJ1-2; the match to TRBD1 covers 8 bases. The receptor was derived from a human donor with alopecia areata. This chain's CDR3 is CASSQDLTGVALANYGYTF. CDR3 DNA sequence: TGCGCCAGCAGCCAAGACCTGACAGGGGTTGCCCTCGCTAACTATGGCTACACCTTC.